The T cell receptor beta chain under discussion was sequenced for a study of blood T cell repertoires in COVID-19. Looking at the study overall: Specimens from acute and convalescent COVID-19 originated in the United States, Italy and Spain.

V was trimmed by 3 bases and J by 1 base, leaving 7 bases between them. The V gene's germline CDR1 is KGHSH and CDR2 LQKENI. This CDR3 spans 13 amino acids. Sequencing used immunoSEQ multiplex PCR; TCRdb keeps in-frame clones, though not all of them. The sample has around 250,000 clones, roughly four fifths seen once. The sequenced material came from peripheral blood. The TCR sequence derives from a man in his thirties or forties who had recovered from COVID-19. The gene calls are TRBV18 and TRBJ2-7, with TRBD2 as a possible D gene (6 bases). The CDR3 sequence is CASSPSGSYEQYF. In DNA, the CDR3 is TGTGCCAGCTCACCTAGCGGTTCCTACGAGCAGTACTTC. The full variable domain, with the rest looked up from reference TRBV18 and TRBJ2-7, is NAGVMQNPRHLVRRRGQEARLRCSPMKGHSHVYWYRQLPEEGLKFMVYLQKENIIDESGMPKERFSAEFPKEGPSILRIQQVVRGDSAAYFCASSPSGSYEQYFGPGTRLTVT.